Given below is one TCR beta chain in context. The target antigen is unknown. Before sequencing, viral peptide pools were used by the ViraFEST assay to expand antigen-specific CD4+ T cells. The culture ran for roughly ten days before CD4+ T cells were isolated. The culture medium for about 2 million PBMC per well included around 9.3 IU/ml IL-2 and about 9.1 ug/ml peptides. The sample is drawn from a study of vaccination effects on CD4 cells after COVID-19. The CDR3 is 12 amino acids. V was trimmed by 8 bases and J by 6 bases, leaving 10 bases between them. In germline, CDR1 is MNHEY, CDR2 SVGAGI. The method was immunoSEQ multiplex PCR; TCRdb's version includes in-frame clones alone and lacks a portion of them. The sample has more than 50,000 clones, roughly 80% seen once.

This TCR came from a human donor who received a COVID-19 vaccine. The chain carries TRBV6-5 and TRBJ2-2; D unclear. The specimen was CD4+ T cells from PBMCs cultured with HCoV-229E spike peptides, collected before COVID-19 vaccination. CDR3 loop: CASLLSAGELFF. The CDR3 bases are TGTGCCAGCCTGTTAAGTGCCGGGGAGCTGTTTTTT.